The rows below give T cell receptor beta chains drawn from one sample of a study of T-cell reconstitution after alpha-beta-depleted transplantation in children. TCRdb independently ran MiXCR on the PCR reads; one entry per CDR3 protein. The sample includes 450,000 to 600,000 distinct CDR3 sequences, about 31% of them seen just once. Sample: PBMCs from the stem cell graft donor, taken from the stem cell graft. These receptors were taken from a human donor who donated a stem cell graft to a child with aplastic anemia. Both conserved end residues are part of each CDR3. Only part of the rows carry a size: once, few, many, or a class if the clone is expanded.

clone_size v_call cdr3_aa
NA TRBV27 CASSSRAWVSTTEAFF
NA TRBV20-1 CSARDGSDLGWTYNEQFF
NA TRBV11-2 CASSPSVRGSRSGELFF
few TRBV4-2 CASSPKGQGTYEQYF
NA TRBV12-3/TRBV12-4 CASSLGTGKSYTF
NA TRBV25-1 CASSSGEGQPQHF
NA TRBV4-3 CASSQEVPTSGSTDTQYF
few TRBV20-1 CSAPQGGTEAFF
NA TRBV28 CASSFGQGHEQYF
few TRBV10-3 CAISLTGNTEAFF
NA TRBV5-4 CASSRDRAATNEKLFF
NA TRBV27 CASSFWGTPSEAFF
few TRBV9 CASSADHTGANVKLFF
few TRBV5-6 CASSLWTGIRTDTQYF
few TRBV11-2 CASSGRKGLLSGANVLTF
few TRBV5-1 CASSLAPAGGTDTQYF
few TRBV7-3 CASSLNVGLVYNEQFF
NA TRBV29-1 CSVSLAGGITDTQYF
few TRBV4-1 CASSQDPSSGVTDTQYF
few TRBV20-1 CSASKTSGLSSYNEQFF
few TRBV20-1 CSAELGGSNQPQHF
NA TRBV5-1 CASSSSGRGVYEQYF
NA TRBV7-2 CASSPRLAPETQYF